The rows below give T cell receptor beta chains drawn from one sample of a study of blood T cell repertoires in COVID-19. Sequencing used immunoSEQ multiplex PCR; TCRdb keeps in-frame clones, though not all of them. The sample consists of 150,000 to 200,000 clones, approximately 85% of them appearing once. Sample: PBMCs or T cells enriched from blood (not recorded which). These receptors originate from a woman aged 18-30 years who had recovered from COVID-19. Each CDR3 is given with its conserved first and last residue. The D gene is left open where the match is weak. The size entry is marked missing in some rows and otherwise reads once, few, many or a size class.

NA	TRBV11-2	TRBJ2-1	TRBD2	CASSLGGGYNEQFF	TGTGCCAGCAGCTTAGGCGGGGGGTACAATGAGCAGTTCTTC
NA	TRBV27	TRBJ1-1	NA	CASSAGASEAFF	TGTGCCAGCAGTGCGGGGGCGTCTGAAGCTTTCTTT
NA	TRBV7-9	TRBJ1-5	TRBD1	CASSLSQGASNQPQHF	TGTGCCAGCAGCTTATCCCAGGGGGCGAGCAATCAGCCCCAGCATTTT
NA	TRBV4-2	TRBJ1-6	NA	CASSLNVAPGHPTGYNSPLHF	TGTGCCAGCAGCCTGAACGTGGCTCCGGGACACCCAACGGGCTATAATTCACCCCTCCACTTT
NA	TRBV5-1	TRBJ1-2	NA	CASSHSGENGYTF	TGCGCCAGCAGCCACTCAGGGGAAAATGGCTACACCTTC
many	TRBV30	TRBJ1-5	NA	CACRLYRASSNQPQHF	TGTGCCTGTCGCCTTTACAGGGCCAGTAGCAATCAGCCCCAGCATTTT
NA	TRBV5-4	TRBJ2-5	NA	CASRDQLASQETQYF	TGTGCCAGCAGGGACCAGCTAGCGTCCCAAGAGACCCAGTACTTC
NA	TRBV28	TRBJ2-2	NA	CASEQNGGNTGELFF	TGTGCCAGCGAACAAAACGGGGGGAACACCGGGGAGCTGTTTTTT
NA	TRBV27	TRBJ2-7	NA	CASSFSFSWSSYEQYF	TGTGCCAGCAGTTTTTCCTTCTCGTGGAGCTCCTACGAGCAGTACTTC
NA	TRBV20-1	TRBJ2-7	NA	CSARDREKQYF	TGCAGTGCTAGAGATCGGGAGAAGCAGTACTTC
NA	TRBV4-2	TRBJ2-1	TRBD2	CASMQVYSGGSYNEQFF	TGTGCCAGCATGCAAGTCTATAGCGGGGGGTCGTACAATGAGCAGTTCTTC
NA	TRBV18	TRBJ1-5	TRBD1	CASSLQGGQPQHF	TGTGCCAGCTCACTACAGGGGGGCCAGCCCCAGCATTTT
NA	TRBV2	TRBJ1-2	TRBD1	CAKDRGQGYTF	TGTGCCAAGGACAGGGGGCAGGGCTACACCTTC
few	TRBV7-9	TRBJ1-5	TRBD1	CASSQGQDNQPQHF	TGTGCCAGCAGCCAGGGACAGGACAATCAGCCCCAGCATTTT
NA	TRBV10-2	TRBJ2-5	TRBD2	CASSGPGGTGETQYF	TGCGCCAGCAGTGGACCGGGAGGGACGGGGGAGACCCAGTACTTC
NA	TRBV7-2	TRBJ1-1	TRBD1	CASSLVGQGEAFF	TGTGCCAGCAGCTTGGTCGGACAGGGTGAAGCTTTCTTT